The 29 T cell receptor beta chains reported below all come from one sample, sequenced in a study of shared clonotypes between healthy human individuals. Data came from immunoSEQ multiplex PCR; TCRdb stores just in-frame clones and leaves some out. Of around 550,000 clones listed, about 96% were seen once; the top ten hold less than 0.06%. Sequencing used naive CD4+ T cells sorted from blood. Subset in this sample: CD45RA+ positively selected. The receptors originated from a woman aged 25 to 39 in good health.

The J gene is TRBJ1-1, the V gene TRBV4-2; TRBD1 matches at 8 bases. V shed 4 bases and J 3 bases; nucleotides not matched to a gene: 10. CDR1 is LGHNA and CDR2 is YNFKEQ in the germline V gene. The CDR3 covers 16 residues. The CDR3 reads CASSRSGTGWDTEAFF. CDR3 sequence (DNA): TGTGCCAGCAGCCGGAGCGGGACAGGCTGGGACACTGAAGCTTTCTTT.

The genes are TRBV6-5 and TRBJ1-1; no clear D. The CDR3 covers 15 residues. V was cut by 7 bases and J by 0 bases, with 15 bases left in between. Germline V gives CDR1 MNHEY, CDR2 SVGAGI. CDR3: CASTVDPAMNTEAFF. As DNA, the CDR3 is TGTGCCAGCACGGTCGATCCGGCTATGAACACTGAAGCTTTCTTT.

The chain links TRBV7-2 to TRBJ1-2; 8 positions agree with TRBD1. The junction had 9 bases not matched to a gene; V was cut back by 5 bases and J by 4 bases. The CDR3 runs 15 residues. Germline V lookup: CDR1 SGHTA, CDR2 FQGNSA. The CDR3 nucleotides read TGTGCCAGCAGCCCCTGGACAGGGAACGCCTATGGCTACACCTTC. Encoded protein: CASSPWTGNAYGYTF.

The chain combines TRBV27 with TRBJ2-3; TRBD2 aligns across 9 bases. CDR3 length: 16 residues. Germline CDR1 is MNHEY and CDR2 is SMNVEV (reference sequence). The trim removed 4 bases at V and 0 bases at J, leaving 5 bases unmatched. DNA of the CDR3: TGTGCCAGCAGTTCCCCTAGCGGGGCGAGCACAGATACGCAGTATTTT. This sequence encodes CASSSPSGASTDTQYF.

This clone was found once. The chain joins TRBV11-1 to TRBJ2-1; 11 bases align to TRBD2. CDR3 length equals 15 residues. Germline V lookup: CDR1 SGHAT, CDR2 FQDESV (reference sequence). The V and J ends lost 5 bases and 6 bases, in that order; junction bases with no gene match: 6. The DNA for the CDR3 is TGTGCCAGCAGCCGTCTAGCGGGAGGTGGCAATGAGCAGTTCTTC. This gives the protein CASSRLAGGGNEQFF. Filled out from reference TRBV11-1 and TRBJ2-1, the complete variable domain reads EAEVAQSPRYKITEKSQAVAFWCDPISGHATLYWYRQILGQGPELLVQFQDESVVDDSQLPKDRFSAERLKGVDSTLKIQPAELGDSAMYLCASSRLAGGGNEQFFGPGTRLTVL.

The CDR3 coding sequence is TGTGCCTGGAGTGGGGGACAGGGAAGGACTGGGGCCAACGTCCTGACTTTC. This codes for CAWSGGQGRTGANVLTF. This chain links TRBV30 with TRBJ2-6; 9 bases agree with TRBD1. The ends lost 1 base at V and 2 bases at J; junction bases unmatched: 6. The germline gives CDR1 GTSNPN, CDR2 SVGIG (reference sequence). This CDR3 is built from 17 residues.

J is TRBJ2-1 and V is TRBV11-2; 8 nucleotides agree with TRBD1. This CDR3 contains 13 residues. Unmatched junction bases numbered 0, after V lost 5 bases and J lost 3 bases. CDR1 is SGHAT and CDR2 is FQNNGV in the germline V gene. CDR3 region: CASSGQGYNEQFF. The CDR3 region has the DNA TGTGCCAGCAGCGGACAGGGCTACAATGAGCAGTTCTTC.

The gene calls are TRBV19 and TRBJ2-3, with TRBD2 matching 7 bases. CDR1 is LNHDA, CDR2 SQIVND, per germline (reference sequence). This CDR3 contains 14 residues. J lost 0 bases, V lost 7 bases, and 4 bases had no gene match. The CDR3 coding sequence is TGTGCCAGTACCCTTAGCGGGAGCACAGATACGCAGTATTTT. It translates to CASTLSGSTDTQYF. The full variable domain, with the rest looked up from reference TRBV19 and TRBJ2-3, is DGGITQSPKYLFRKEGQNVTLSCEQNLNHDAMYWYRQDPGQGLRLIYYSQIVNDFQKGDIAEGYSVSREKKESFPLTVTSAQKNPTAFYLCASTLSGSTDTQYFGPGTRLTVL.

This sequence joins TRBV13 and TRBJ2-7; TRBD2 matches at 9 bases. The germline V gene has CDR1 PRHDT and CDR2 FYEKMQ (reference sequence). The CDR3 totals 13 residues. Trimming at V came to 8 bases and at J to 2 bases, leaving 4 bases not matched to a gene. CDR3 loop: CASSAGGPYEQYF. The CDR3 nucleotides are TGTGCCAGCTCAGCGGGAGGCCCCTACGAGCAGTACTTC.

In nucleotides, the CDR3 is TGTGCCACCAGCAGTGATAAAAGACAGGGACGCACTGAAGCTTTCTTT. Translating gives CATSSDKRQGRTEAFF. V gene TRBV15 combines with J gene TRBJ1-1; 7 bases agree with TRBD1. The CDR3 sequence is 16 residues long. Unmatched junction bases numbered 11, after V lost 3 bases and J lost 4 bases. Looked up from germline, CDR1 is LNHNV and CDR2 is YYDKDF (reference sequence).

The chain recombines TRBV18 with TRBJ1-1; 7 bases are a match to TRBD1. V was clipped by 3 bases and J by 1 base; unmatched bases: 8. The CDR3 has 16 amino acids. Germline V gene lookup returns CDR1 KGHSH and CDR2 LQKENI. CDR3 in amino acids: CASSPQIGTANTEAFF. CDR3 DNA sequence: TGTGCCAGCTCACCTCAAATTGGGACAGCGAACACTGAAGCTTTCTTT.

CDR3 region: CASVKAGGPSNEQFF. Here the CDR3 DNA reads TGTGCCAGCGTGAAAGCGGGAGGGCCCTCCAATGAGCAGTTCTTC. The chain combines TRBV28 with TRBJ2-1; 10 positions match TRBD2. Germline CDR1 and CDR2: MDHEN and SYDVKM. The ends lost 8 bases at V and 6 bases at J; junction bases unmatched: 10. This CDR3 has 15 residues.

CDR3 loop: CASRGQGQGGYTF. The CDR3 DNA reads TGTGCCAGCAGAGGACAGGGTCAGGGTGGCTACACCTTC. The chain has TRBV6-1 and TRBJ1-2, with 8 bases that match TRBD1. Germline CDR1 MNHNS, CDR2 SASEGT. The CDR3 contains 13 residues. Germline trimming cut 6 bases from V and 7 bases from J; bases unmatched to any gene: 7.

DNA of the CDR3: TGCAGCCACCTAACAGGCCAAGAGACCCAGTACTTC. As protein: CSHLTGQETQYF. The V call is TRBV29-1, the J call TRBJ2-5; a weak D match, TRBD1 (5 bases). In germline, CDR1 is SQVTM, CDR2 ANQGSEA. The CDR3 extends over 12 amino acids. V was pared by 8 bases and J by 1 base, with 11 bases between.

The chain carries TRBV11-3 and TRBJ2-3; D may be TRBD1 (5 bases). The V end was cut by 5 bases, the J end by 5 bases, with 14 bases between. CDR1 is SGHNT and CDR2 is YENEEA in the germline V gene. The CDR3 runs to 14 residues. The DNA for the CDR3 is TGTGCCAGCAGCCCCCATGGGGCCGTAGATACGCAGTATTTT. Translating it yields CASSPHGAVDTQYF.

CDR3 in amino acids: CASSVGAGASGSKQFF. CDR3 nucleotides: TGTGCCAGCAGCGTAGGCGCGGGGGCTAGCGGGAGTAAGCAGTTCTTC. The chain joins TRBV9 to TRBJ2-1; 10 nucleotides align to TRBD2. V shed 0 bases, J shed 11 bases, and the junction held 11 bases outside the gene matches. This CDR3 spans 16 amino acids. CDR1 SGDLS and CDR2 YYNGEE come from the germline V gene.

The J gene is TRBJ1-4, the V gene TRBV6-1; 8 bases match TRBD1. This CDR3 contains 16 residues. The J segment lost 7 bases and the V segment lost 0 bases, leaving 7 bases of the junction unmatched. Germline V CDR1 and CDR2: MNHNS, SASEGT. The CDR3 DNA follows: TGTGCCAGCAGTGAAGCGACAGGGGCCTACCTTGAAAAACTGTTTTTT. This encodes CASSEATGAYLEKLFF.

V is TRBV30 and J is TRBJ2-5; 8 bases align to TRBD1. Germline V lookup: CDR1 GTSNPN, CDR2 SVGIG (reference sequence). V gave up 6 bases and J gave up 5 bases; unmatched junction bases: 5. This CDR3 is built from 12 residues. CDR3 protein: CACGTGGETQYF. CDR3 sequence (DNA): TGTGCCTGCGGGACAGGAGGGGAGACCCAGTACTTC.

The chain combines TRBV27 with TRBJ1-5; 11 bases are a match to TRBD1. V shed 6 bases, J shed 5 bases, and the junction held 9 bases outside the gene matches. Germline values: CDR1 MNHEY, CDR2 SMNVEV (reference sequence). The CDR3 is 16 amino acids. The CDR3 here is CASRSPGQGGDQPQHF. The CDR3 DNA is TGTGCCAGCAGATCGCCGGGACAGGGGGGCGATCAGCCCCAGCATTTT.

The chain employs TRBV10-3 and TRBJ2-1, with D possibly matching TRBD1 (5 bases). Deletions cut 4 bases from V and 7 bases from J, with 5 bases between. Per the germline V gene, CDR1 is ENHRY and CDR2 is SYGVKD. The CDR3 consists of 11 residues. The CDR3 region is CAISAGNEQFF. The CDR3 DNA reads as TGTGCCATCAGTGCAGGGAATGAGCAGTTCTTC.

The chain uses TRBV27 and TRBJ2-1, with TRBD2 identical over 8 bases. The trim removed 6 bases at V and 2 bases at J, leaving 6 bases unmatched. The CDR3 has 15 amino acids. In germline, CDR1 is MNHEY, CDR2 SMNVEV (reference sequence). In DNA form, the CDR3 reads TGTGCCAGCAGACGAGCGGGAGACCCCTACAATGAGCAGTTCTTC. The encoded protein is CASRRAGDPYNEQFF.

The CDR3: CASSPDTTGNTIYF. DNA for the CDR3: TGTGCCAGCAGCCCGGACACGACTGGAAACACCATATATTTT. The chain has TRBV16 and TRBJ1-3; possibly TRBD1 for D (5 bases). Per germline, CDR1 KGHSY and CDR2 FQNENV. The length of the CDR3 is 14 residues. The V and J ends lost 4 bases and 2 bases respectively, with 9 bases between them.

The rearrangement joins TRBV5-1 to TRBJ2-3; the match to TRBD2 covers 12 bases. Losses at the gene ends were 7 bases for V and 5 bases for J; bases not matched to a gene: 11. This CDR3 is 16 amino acids long. Germline CDR1 reads SGHRS; CDR2 reads YFSETQ. The CDR3: CASGQLAGGPEDTQYF. For the CDR3, the DNA is TGCGCCAGCGGCCAGCTAGCGGGAGGGCCGGAAGATACGCAGTATTTT. The full variable domain, its missing parts supplied by reference TRBV5-1 and TRBJ2-3, is KAGVTQTPRYLIKTRGQQVTLSCSPISGHRSVSWYQQTPGQGLQFLFEYFSETQRNKGNFPGRFSGRQFSNSRSEMNVSTLELGDSALYLCASGQLAGGPEDTQYFGPGTRLTVL.

The gene calls are TRBV11-2 and TRBJ1-1; TRBD1 is a possible D gene (6 bases). The germline V gene encodes CDR1 SGHAT and CDR2 FQNNGV. V lost 5 bases, J lost 4 bases, and 17 bases lay in between. The CDR3 consists of 15 residues. CDR3 amino acids: CASSPRQARGTEAFF. The CDR3 nucleotides are TGTGCCAGCAGCCCCCGACAGGCGCGAGGCACTGAAGCTTTCTTT.

The V and J genes are TRBV27 and TRBJ2-4, with D tentatively TRBD1 (6 bases). CDR1 is MNHEY and CDR2 is SMNVEV in the germline V gene (reference sequence). The CDR3 loop spans 19 amino acids. Trimming left V 5 bases short and J 11 bases short, with 34 bases between. The CDR3 is CASSTYNRDDRMRAFVQYF. The DNA of the CDR3 is TGTGCCAGCAGTACGTATAACCGGGACGACAGGATGAGGGCCTTTGTTCAGTACTTC.

The chain recombines TRBV5-6 with TRBJ2-4; D is perhaps TRBD1 or TRBD2 (5 bases each). Trimming left V 0 bases short and J 16 bases short, with 14 bases between. Per germline, CDR1 SGHDT and CDR2 YYEEEE. The CDR3 sequence is 12 residues long. Written as DNA, the CDR3 is TGTGCCAGCAGCTTGGAAGAGGGGCGAAAATACTTC. Amino acids: CASSLEEGRKYF.

The V and J genes are TRBV6-5 and TRBJ2-1; 7 bases are shared with TRBD2. V lost 7 bases to trimming and J lost 2 bases; unmatched junction nucleotides: 8. Germline CDR1 is MNHEY and CDR2 is SVGAGI. The CDR3 runs to 15 residues. The CDR3 DNA is TGTGCCAGCACTCCGACGGGGAGGGCCTACAATGAGCAGTTCTTC. As protein: CASTPTGRAYNEQFF.

The gene calls are TRBV7-7 and TRBJ2-7; 10 bases map to TRBD1. CDR1 and CDR2 from the germline V gene are SSHAT and FNYEAQ (reference sequence). V lost 6 bases and J lost 5; bases outside the gene matches: 10. The CDR3 covers 15 residues. CDR3 protein: CASRRRETGGDEQYF. CDR3 coding DNA: TGTGCCAGCAGAAGACGAGAGACAGGGGGCGACGAGCAGTACTTC.

The chain employs TRBV28 and TRBJ2-7; D unresolved. Looked up from germline, CDR1 is MDHEN and CDR2 is SYDVKM. This CDR3 has 19 amino acids. V lost 6 bases, J lost 0 bases, and 27 bases lay in between. The CDR3 bases are TGTGCCAGCAGATCCTCGGGCGCGTTCGGGCTTAAGAGCTCCTACGAGCAGTACTTC. Residues: CASRSSGAFGLKSSYEQYF. The complete variable domain, with remaining parts taken from reference TRBV28 and TRBJ2-7, reads DVKVTQSSRYLVKRTGEKVFLECVQDMDHENMFWYRQDPGLGLRLIYFSYDVKMKEKGDIPEGYSVSREKKERFSLILESASTNQTSMYLCASRSSGAFGLKSSYEQYFGPGTRLTVT.